One sample yielded the 14 T cell receptor beta chains listed below, sequenced in a study of CD8+ T cells in alopecia areata. cDNA prepared by RNA extraction and subsequent reverse transcription served as the template for sequencing. Libraries were prepared by immunoSEQ multiplex PCR; TCRdb keeps only in-frame clonotypes and omits some of them. The table has approximately 100,000 clones, 35% to 50% seen once. Sequencing used CD4+ T cells sorted from blood. The origin of the receptors is a human donor with alopecia areata.

The table lists this clone with a few counts. V gene TRBV28 combines with J gene TRBJ1-2, with a possible D match to TRBD1 (5 bases). Trimming took 7 bases from V and 4 from J, leaving 22 bases between them. The CDR3 has 16 residues. Per the germline V gene, CDR1 is MDHEN and CDR2 is SYDVKM. The CDR3: CASISGPTPTGYGYTF. The CDR3 DNA follows: TGTGCCAGCATCTCAGGGCCCACTCCCACCGGCTATGGCTACACCTTC.

This clone appeared a few times. V is TRBV4-2 and J is TRBJ1-4; possible D gene TRBD1, 6 bases. The CDR3 loop spans 16 amino acids. V lost 0 bases and J lost 4, with 12 bases in between. From germline, CDR1 is LGHNA and CDR2 YNFKEQ. CDR3 residues: CASSQEGGTINEKLFF. CDR3 DNA: TGTGCCAGCAGCCAAGAAGGCGGGACAATTAATGAAAAACTGTTTTTT.

The rearrangement uses TRBV29-1 and TRBJ2-1; TRBD2 aligns across 7 bases. The CDR3 covers 14 residues. Per germline, CDR1 SQVTM and CDR2 ANQGSEA. V trimming: 6 bases; J trimming: 7 bases; junction bases outside the gene matches: 12. As DNA, the CDR3 is TGCAGCGTGCGGCAGCGGGGAACGGAGAATGAGCAGTTCTTC. It codes for CSVRQRGTENEQFF.

The chain couples TRBV29-1 to TRBJ1-6; 7 positions match TRBD1. The CDR3 has 14 residues. Germline CDR1 and CDR2: SQVTM and ANQGSEA. V lost 8 bases and J lost 6; bases outside the gene matches: 10. The chain's CDR3 is CSTRAGTVNSPLHF. CDR3 DNA: TGCAGCACTAGAGCCGGGACAGTTAATTCACCCCTCCACTTT.

This clone has only a few counts. This sequence joins TRBV29-1 and TRBJ2-1, with 7 bases matching TRBD2. After removal of 4 bases from V and 7 bases from J, the junction contained 10 bases not matched to a gene. The CDR3 totals 14 residues. Germline V gives CDR1 SQVTM, CDR2 ANQGSEA. The CDR3 nucleotides read TGCAGCGTTGCCGCTAGCGGTGTGTATAATGAGCAGTTCTTC. Amino acids: CSVAASGVYNEQFF.

The J gene is TRBJ2-3, the V gene TRBV7-2, with D possibly TRBD1 on 6 matching bases. CDR1 and CDR2 from the germline V gene are SGHTA and FQGNSA. The CDR3 loop spans 13 amino acids. Trimming took 6 bases from V and 6 from J, leaving 13 bases between them. The CDR3 here is CASRRDIGDTQYF. CDR3 nucleotide sequence: TGTGCCAGCAGAAGGGACATAGGCGATACGCAGTATTTT.

The gene calls are TRBV29-1 and TRBJ1-2; 9 bases match TRBD1. The CDR3 is 13 amino acids. V lost 6 bases to trimming and J lost 7 bases; unmatched junction nucleotides: 9. Per the germline V gene, CDR1 is SQVTM and CDR2 is ANQGSEA. The CDR3 spells CSVMPGQGSGYTF. DNA of the CDR3: TGCAGCGTGATGCCGGGACAGGGCTCTGGCTACACCTTC.

This clone was detected only a few times. This chain links TRBV29-1 with TRBJ2-3, with D perhaps TRBD2 (6 bases). Germline V lookup: CDR1 SQVTM, CDR2 ANQGSEA. The CDR3 is 14 residues long. Trimming left V 3 bases short and J 6 bases short, with 16 bases between. The CDR3 here is CSVERGVATDTQYF. The DNA of the CDR3 is TGCAGCGTTGAGCGCGGGGTAGCGACCGATACGCAGTATTTT.

This clone appeared a single time. The genes are TRBV29-1 and TRBJ1-2; D not certain. Trimming removed 8 bases from V and 4 bases from J, with 17 bases in between. This CDR3 contains 13 residues. The germline V gene encodes CDR1 SQVTM and CDR2 ANQGSEA. The CDR3 sequence: CSIDELNSYGYTF. CDR3 coding DNA: TGCAGCATAGACGAGCTGAATTCCTATGGCTACACCTTC. The whole variable domain, remainder taken from reference TRBV29-1 and TRBJ1-2, is SAVISQKPSRDICQRGTSLTIQCQVDSQVTMMFWYRQQPGQSLTLIATANQGSEATYESGFVIDKFPISRPNLTFSTLTVSNMSPEDSSIYLCSIDELNSYGYTFGSGTRLTVV.

This chain connects TRBV5-4 to TRBJ2-1; 8 bases are shared with TRBD1. The junction had 6 bases not matched to a gene; V was cut back by 3 bases and J by 13 bases. The CDR3 sequence is 12 residues long. Germline assignment: CDR1 SGHNT and CDR2 YYREEE (reference sequence). The chain's CDR3 is CASSSPDRVQFF. CDR3 DNA: TGTGCCAGCAGCTCCCCGGACAGGGTTCAGTTCTTC.

This rearrangement joins TRBV29-1 to TRBJ1-1; 7 nucleotides align to TRBD1. CDR3 size: 14 residues. J was trimmed by 3 bases and V by 6 bases; bases with no gene match: 10. Germline V CDR1 and CDR2: SQVTM, ANQGSEA. CDR3 DNA: TGCAGCGTGCAAAGGACAGGACGGTACACTGAAGCTTTCTTT. Residues: CSVQRTGRYTEAFF.

The V call is TRBV20-1, the J call TRBJ1-5, with 10 bases matching TRBD1. The CDR3 is made up of 11 amino acids. Germline CDR1 reads DFQATT; CDR2 reads SNEGSKA (reference sequence). The CDR3 region is CRGQGYQPQHF. The DNA for the CDR3 is TGCAGGGGACAGGGGTATCAGCCCCAGCATTTT.

The V call is TRBV29-1, the J call TRBJ1-1; D call uncertain. The CDR3 is made up of 14 amino acids. Looked up from germline, CDR1 is SQVTM and CDR2 is ANQGSEA. Trimming took 6 bases from V and 5 from J, leaving 19 bases between them. This chain's CDR3 is CSVRERTEGTEAFF. CDR3 DNA: TGCAGCGTCAGAGAACGTACGGAGGGTACTGAAGCTTTCTTT.

This clone has at least ten counts. The chain links TRBV28 to TRBJ2-1; D may correspond to TRBD1 or TRBD2 (6 bases each). V was trimmed by 5 bases and J by 6 bases, leaving 14 bases between them. Germline CDR1 and CDR2: MDHEN and SYDVKM. The CDR3 is made up of 14 amino acids. As DNA, the CDR3 is TGTGCCAGCAGTATAGGGGGGAAAGGCAATGAGCAGTTCTTC. Residues: CASSIGGKGNEQFF.